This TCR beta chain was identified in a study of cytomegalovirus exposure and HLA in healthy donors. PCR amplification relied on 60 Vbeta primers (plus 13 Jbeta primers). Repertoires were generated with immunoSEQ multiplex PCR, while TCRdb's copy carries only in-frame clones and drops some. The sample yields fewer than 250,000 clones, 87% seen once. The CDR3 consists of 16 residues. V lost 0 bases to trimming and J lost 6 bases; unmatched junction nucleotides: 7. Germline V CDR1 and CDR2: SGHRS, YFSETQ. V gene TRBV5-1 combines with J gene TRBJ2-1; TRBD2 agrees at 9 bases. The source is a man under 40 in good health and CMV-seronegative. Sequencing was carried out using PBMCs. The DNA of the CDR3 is TGCGCCAGCAGCTTGGGACTAGCGGAGGGGGGCAATGAGCAGTTCTTC. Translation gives CASSLGLAEGGNEQFF.